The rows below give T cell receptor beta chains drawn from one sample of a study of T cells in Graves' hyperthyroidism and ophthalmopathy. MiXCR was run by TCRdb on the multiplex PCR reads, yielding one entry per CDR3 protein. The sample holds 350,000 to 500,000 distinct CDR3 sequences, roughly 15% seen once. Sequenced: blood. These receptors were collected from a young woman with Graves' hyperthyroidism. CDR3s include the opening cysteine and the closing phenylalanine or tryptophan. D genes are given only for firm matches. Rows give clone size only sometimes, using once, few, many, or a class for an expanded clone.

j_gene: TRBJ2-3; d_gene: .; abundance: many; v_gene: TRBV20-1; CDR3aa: CSARGGGSTDTQYF; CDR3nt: TGCAGTGCTAGGGGGGGCGGGAGCACAGATACGCAGTATTTT
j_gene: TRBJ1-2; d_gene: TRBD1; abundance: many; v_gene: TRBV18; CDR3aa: CASSPQKGAIAHYGYTF; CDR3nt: TGTGCCAGCTCACCACAAAAGGGGGCAATTGCCCACTATGGCTACACCTTC
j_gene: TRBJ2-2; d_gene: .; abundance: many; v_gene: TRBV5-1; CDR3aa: CASSHSSNTGELFF; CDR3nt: TGCGCCAGCAGCCACTCTTCGAACACCGGGGAGCTGTTTTTT
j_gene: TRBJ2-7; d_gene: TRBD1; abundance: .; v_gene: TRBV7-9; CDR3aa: CASSPGGHSTVCEQYF; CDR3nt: TGTGCCAGCAGCCCAGGGGGTCACAGCACAGTCTGCGAGCAGTACTTC
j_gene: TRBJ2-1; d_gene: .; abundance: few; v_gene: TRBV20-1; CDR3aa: CSARGSGDEQFF; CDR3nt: TGCAGTGCTAGAGGATCTGGGGATGAGCAGTTCTTC
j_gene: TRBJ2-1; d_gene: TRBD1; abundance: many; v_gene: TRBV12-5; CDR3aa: CASGLEFSRDRVHNEQFF; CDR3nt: TGTGCTAGTGGTTTGGAGTTCTCCCGGGACAGGGTCCACAATGAGCAGTTCTTC
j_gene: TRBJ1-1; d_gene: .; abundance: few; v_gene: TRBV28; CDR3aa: CASSLVQGLVGAFF; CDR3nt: TGTGCCAGCAGTTTGGTCCAGGGGTTGGTGGGTGCTTTCTTT
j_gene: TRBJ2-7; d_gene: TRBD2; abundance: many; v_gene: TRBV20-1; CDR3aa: CSASPGGGYYEQYF; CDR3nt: TGCAGTGCTAGTCCGGGAGGGGGGTACTACGAGCAGTACTTC
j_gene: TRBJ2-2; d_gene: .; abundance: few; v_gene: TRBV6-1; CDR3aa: CASSPRGAGELFF; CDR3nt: TGTGCCAGCAGTCCCCGAGGGGCCGGGGAGCTGTTTTTT
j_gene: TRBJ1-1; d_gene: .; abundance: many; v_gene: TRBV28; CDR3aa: CASSLLAGLVAEAFF; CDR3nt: TGTGCCAGCAGTTTACTAGCAGGGTTGGTGGCTGAAGCTTTCTTT
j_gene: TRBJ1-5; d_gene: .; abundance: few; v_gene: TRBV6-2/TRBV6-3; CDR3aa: CASSFRDSLNQPQHF; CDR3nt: TGTGCCAGCAGTTTTAGAGACAGCCTCAATCAGCCCCAGCATTTT
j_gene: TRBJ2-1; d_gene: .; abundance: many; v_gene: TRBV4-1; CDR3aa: CASSLGQLDNEQFF; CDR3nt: TGCGCCAGCAGCCTAGGACAACTGGACAATGAGCAGTTCTTC
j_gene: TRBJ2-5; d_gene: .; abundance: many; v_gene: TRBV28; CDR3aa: CASISRGALGWETQYF; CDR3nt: TGTGCCAGCATTTCTCGGGGGGCCCTAGGGTGGGAGACCCAGTACTTC
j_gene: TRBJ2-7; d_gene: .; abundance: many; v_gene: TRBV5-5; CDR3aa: CASSLTLNEQYF; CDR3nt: TGTGCCAGCAGCTTGACTCTCAACGAGCAGTACTTC
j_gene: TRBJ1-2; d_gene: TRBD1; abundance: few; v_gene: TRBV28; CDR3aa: CAGGQGGYGYTF; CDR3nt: TGTGCCGGGGGACAGGGGGGTTATGGCTACACCTTC
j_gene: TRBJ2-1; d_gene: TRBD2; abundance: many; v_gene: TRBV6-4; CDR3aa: CASSGTSDNEQFF; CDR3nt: TGTGCCAGCAGTGGAACTAGCGACAATGAGCAGTTCTTC
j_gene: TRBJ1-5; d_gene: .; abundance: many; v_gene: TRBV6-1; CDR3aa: CASSERGGEQPQHF; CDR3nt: TGTGCCAGCAGTGAAAGGGGAGGCGAACAGCCCCAGCATTTT
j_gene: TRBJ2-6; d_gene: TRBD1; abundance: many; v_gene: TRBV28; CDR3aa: CASSLSVGGQGLTGANVLTF; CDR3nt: TGTGCCAGCAGTTTATCCGTTGGGGGACAGGGCTTAACTGGGGCCAACGTCCTGACTTTC
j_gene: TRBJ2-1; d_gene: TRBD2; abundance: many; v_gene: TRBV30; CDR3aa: CAWTPSPSGFYNEQFF; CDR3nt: TGTGCCTGGACCCCTTCGCCTAGCGGTTTCTACAATGAGCAGTTCTTC
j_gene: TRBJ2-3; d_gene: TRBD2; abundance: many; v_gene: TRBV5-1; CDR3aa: CASRGREGLLTDTQYF; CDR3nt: TGCGCCAGCAGAGGGAGGGAGGGCCTTCTCACAGATACGCAGTATTTT
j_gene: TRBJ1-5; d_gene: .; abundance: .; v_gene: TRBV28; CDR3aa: CASSWLRGSHQPQHF; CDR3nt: TGTGCCAGCAGTTGGTTACGGGGATCGCATCAGCCCCAGCATTTT
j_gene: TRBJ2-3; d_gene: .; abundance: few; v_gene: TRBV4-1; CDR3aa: CASSQEAGTSDTQYF; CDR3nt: TGCGCCAGCAGCCAAGAAGCCGGGACGTCAGATACGCAGTATTTT
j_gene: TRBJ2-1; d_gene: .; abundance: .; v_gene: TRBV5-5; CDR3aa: CASSFTGGLGNEQFF; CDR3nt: TGTGCCAGCAGCTTTACCGGGGGACTTGGGAATGAGCAGTTCTTC
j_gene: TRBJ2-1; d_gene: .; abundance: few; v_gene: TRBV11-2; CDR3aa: CASSLEWTVNNEQFF; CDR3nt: TGTGCCAGCAGCTTAGAATGGACTGTTAACAATGAGCAGTTCTTC
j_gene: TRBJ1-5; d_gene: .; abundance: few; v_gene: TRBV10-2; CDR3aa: CASRDPPNQPQHF; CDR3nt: TGCGCCAGCAGGGACCCCCCCAATCAGCCCCAGCATTTT
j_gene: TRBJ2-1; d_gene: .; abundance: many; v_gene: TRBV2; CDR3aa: CASSEQGGNEQFF; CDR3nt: TGTGCCAGCAGTGAACAGGGGGGCAATGAGCAGTTCTTC
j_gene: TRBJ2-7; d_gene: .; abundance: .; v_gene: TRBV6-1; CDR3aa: CASRVVVSSSYEQYF; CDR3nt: TGTGCCAGCAGGGTGGTAGTGAGTAGCTCCTACGAGCAGTACTTC
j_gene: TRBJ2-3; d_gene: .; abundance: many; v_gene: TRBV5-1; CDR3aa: CASSFIAGADTQYF; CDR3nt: TGCGCCAGCAGCTTCATCGCAGGGGCTGATACGCAGTATTTT
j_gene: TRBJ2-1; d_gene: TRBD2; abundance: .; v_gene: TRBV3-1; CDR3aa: CASSPVAGGPNEQFF; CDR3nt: TGTGCCAGCAGCCCGGTAGCGGGAGGGCCCAATGAGCAGTTCTTC
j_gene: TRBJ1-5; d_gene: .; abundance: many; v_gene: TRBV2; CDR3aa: CASLQFSNQPQHF; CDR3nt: TGTGCCAGTCTACAGTTTAGCAATCAGCCCCAGCATTTT
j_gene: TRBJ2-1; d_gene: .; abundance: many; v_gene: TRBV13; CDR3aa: CASSEGGWGRNNEQFF; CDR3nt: TGTGCCAGCAGCGAGGGAGGATGGGGGCGGAACAATGAGCAGTTCTTC
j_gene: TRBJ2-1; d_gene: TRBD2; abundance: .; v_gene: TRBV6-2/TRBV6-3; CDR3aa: CASRTGTSGEQFF; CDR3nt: TGTGCCAGCAGAACCGGGACTAGCGGGGAGCAGTTCTTC
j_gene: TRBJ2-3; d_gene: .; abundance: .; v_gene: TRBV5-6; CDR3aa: CASRPSGSTDTQYF; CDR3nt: TGTGCCAGCAGACCGAGCGGGAGCACAGATACGCAGTATTTT
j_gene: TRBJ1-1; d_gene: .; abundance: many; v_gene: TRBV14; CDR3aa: CASSQVNMNTEAFF; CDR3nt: TGTGCCAGCAGCCAAGTTAACATGAACACTGAAGCTTTCTTT
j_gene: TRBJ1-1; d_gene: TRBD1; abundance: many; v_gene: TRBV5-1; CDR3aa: CASSPGTADWTEAFF; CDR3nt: TGCGCCAGCAGCCCCGGGACAGCGGATTGGACTGAAGCTTTCTTT
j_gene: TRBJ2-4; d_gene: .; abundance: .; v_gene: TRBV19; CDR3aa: CASSSSLAKNIQYF; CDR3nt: TGTGCCAGTAGCAGTTCACTAGCCAAAAACATTCAGTACTTC
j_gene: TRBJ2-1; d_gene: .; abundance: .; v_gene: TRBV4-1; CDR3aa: CASSSPGREREQFF; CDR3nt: TGCGCCAGCAGCTCCCCGGGACGAGAGCGGGAGCAGTTCTTC
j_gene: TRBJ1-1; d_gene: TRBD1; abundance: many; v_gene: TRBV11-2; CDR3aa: CASSNHRGLRNTEAFF; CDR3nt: TGTGCCAGCAGCAACCACAGGGGGCTGAGGAACACTGAAGCTTTCTTT
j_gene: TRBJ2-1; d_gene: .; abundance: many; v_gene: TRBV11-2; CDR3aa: CASSYNSRLYNEQFF; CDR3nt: TGTGCCAGCAGCTACAATTCCAGACTCTACAATGAGCAGTTCTTC
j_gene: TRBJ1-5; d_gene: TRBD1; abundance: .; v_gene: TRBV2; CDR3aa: CASSVAQGANQPQHF; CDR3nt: TGTGCCAGCAGTGTTGCACAGGGGGCCAATCAGCCACAGCATTTT
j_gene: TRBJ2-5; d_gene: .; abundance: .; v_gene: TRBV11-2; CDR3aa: CASSLASGGGTQYF; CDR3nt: TGTGCCAGCAGCTTAGCATCAGGGGGGGGGACCCAGTACTTC
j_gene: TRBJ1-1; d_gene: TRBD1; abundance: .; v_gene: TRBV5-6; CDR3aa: CASSLGQGASFF; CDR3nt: TGTGCCAGCAGCTTGGGACAGGGAGCATCTTTCTTT
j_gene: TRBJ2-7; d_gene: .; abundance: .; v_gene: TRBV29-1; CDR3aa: CSVRRDLSYEQYF; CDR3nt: TGCAGCGTCCGTCGGGACTTATCGTACGAGCAGTACTTC
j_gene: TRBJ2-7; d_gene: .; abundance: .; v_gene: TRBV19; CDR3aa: CASSAGQNYEQYF; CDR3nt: TGTGCCAGTAGTGCGGGGCAGAACTACGAGCAGTACTTC
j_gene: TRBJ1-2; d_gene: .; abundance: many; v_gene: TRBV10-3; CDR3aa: CAISESGGRDTNYGYTF; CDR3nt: TGTGCCATCAGTGAGTCGGGGGGAAGAGACACTAACTATGGCTACACCTTC
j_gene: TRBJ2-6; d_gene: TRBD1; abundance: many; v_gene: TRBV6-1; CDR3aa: CASSATRDRGPGANVLTF; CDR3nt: TGTGCCAGCAGTGCGACCCGGGACAGGGGGCCTGGGGCCAACGTCCTGACTTTC
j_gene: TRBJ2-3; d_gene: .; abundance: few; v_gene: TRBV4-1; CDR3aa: CASSLEWGRTQYF; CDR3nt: TGCGCCAGCAGCCTAGAGTGGGGGCGGACGCAGTATTTT
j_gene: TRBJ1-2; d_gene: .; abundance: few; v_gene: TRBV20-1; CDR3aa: CSASGQLPSNYGYTF; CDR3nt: TGCAGTGCTAGTGGGCAGCTACCTTCTAACTATGGCTACACCTTC
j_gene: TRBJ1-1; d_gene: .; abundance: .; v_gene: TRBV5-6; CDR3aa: CASSKVGGVNTEAFF; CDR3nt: TGTGCCAGCAGCAAGGTGGGGGGGGTGAACACTGAAGCTTTCTTT
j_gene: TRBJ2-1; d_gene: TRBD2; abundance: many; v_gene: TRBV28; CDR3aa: CASSAGLAGGENEQFF; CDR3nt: TGTGCCAGCAGCGCCGGACTAGCGGGAGGGGAGAATGAGCAGTTCTTC
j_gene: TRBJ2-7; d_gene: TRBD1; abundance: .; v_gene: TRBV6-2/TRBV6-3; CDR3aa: CASSHRDRGGEQYF; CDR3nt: TGTGCCAGCAGCCATCGGGACAGGGGAGGCGAGCAGTACTTC
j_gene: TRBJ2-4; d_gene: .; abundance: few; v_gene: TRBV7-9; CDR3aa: CASSTRDNGYGPKNIQYF; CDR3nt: TGTGCCAGCAGCACCCGGGACAATGGTTATGGTCCCAAAAACATTCAGTACTTC
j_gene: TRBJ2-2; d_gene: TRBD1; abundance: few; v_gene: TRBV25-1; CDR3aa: CASSEYLQGAVTGELFF; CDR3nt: TGTGCCAGCAGTGAATATTTACAGGGGGCTGTCACCGGGGAGCTGTTTTTT